One and the same sample provided the 7 T cell receptor beta chains below, sequenced in a study of blood T cell repertoires in COVID-19. Sequencing used immunoSEQ multiplex PCR; TCRdb keeps in-frame clones, though not all of them. The sample contains about 670,000 clones, more than 80% of which appear only once. Sequenced input: peripheral blood. Every receptor here comes from a woman aged 18-29 years with acute or convalescent COVID-19.

V is TRBV7-9 and J is TRBJ2-2, with D hard to call. The V gene's germline CDR1 is SEHNR and CDR2 FQNEAQ (reference sequence). This CDR3 region has 18 residues. V was trimmed by 6 bases and J by 5 bases, leaving 25 bases between them. CDR3: CASSHPTRRLFETGELFF. DNA of the CDR3: TGTGCCAGCAGTCACCCCACCCGGAGACTCTTCGAAACCGGGGAGCTGTTTTTT.

V and J are TRBV30 and TRBJ1-2; no firm D call. The CDR3 length is 12 residues. Germline V gene sequence: CDR1 GTSNPN, CDR2 SVGIG (reference sequence). Trimming left V 6 bases short and J 8 bases short, with 16 bases between. This CDR3 reads CACQTRQEGYTF. CDR3 DNA sequence: TGTGCCTGCCAAACCAGACAAGAAGGCTACACCTTC. Drawing the rest from reference TRBV30 and TRBJ1-2, the complete variable domain is SQTIHQWPATLVQPVGSPLSLECTVEGTSNPNLYWYRQAAGRGLQLLFYSVGIGQISSEVPQNLSASRPQDRQFILSSKKLLLSDSGFYLCACQTRQEGYTFGSGTRLTVV.

This sequence joins TRBV3-1 (or the pseudogene TRBV3-2) and TRBJ2-7, with D possibly TRBD1 on 7 matching bases. Per germline, CDR1 LGHDT and CDR2 YNNKEL (reference sequence). The V end lost 2 bases, the J end lost 6 bases, and 14 bases lay between the germline ends. This CDR3 has 14 residues. In DNA form, the CDR3 reads TGTGCCAGCAGCCAAAGTTGGAGGGGGCTCGAGCAGTACTTC. It is translated as CASSQSWRGLEQYF.

V is TRBV7-9 and J is TRBJ2-5, with 9 bases lining up with TRBD1. V shed 4 bases, J shed 2 bases, and the junction held 5 bases outside the gene matches. The CDR3 extends over 15 amino acids. Germline-derived CDR1 and CDR2 are SEHNR and FQNEAQ (reference sequence). The CDR3 DNA reads as TGTGCCAGCAGCTGGGCCGGGACAGGGCAAGAGACCCAGTACTTC. Protein product: CASSWAGTGQETQYF.

This clone was seen a single time. The CDR3 nucleotides read TGTGCCAGCAGCTGGGGTAGGGGGGGCTGGCAGTCGTCTAACTATGGCTACACCTTC. It translates to CASSWGRGGWQSSNYGYTF. The chain uses TRBV5-5 and TRBJ1-2, with a tentative D call TRBD1 (6 bases). CDR1 SGHKS and CDR2 YYEKEE come from the germline V gene (reference sequence). With 3 bases removed from V and 0 bases from J, the gap between germline ends came to 24 bases. CDR3 length equals 19 residues.

The chain has TRBV7-9 and TRBJ1-2, with unresolved D. Trimming cost V 2 bases and J 4 bases, with 8 bases left between them. Germline loops: CDR1 SEHNR, CDR2 FQNEAQ (reference sequence). The CDR3 has 13 residues. This chain's CDR3 is CASSLSGIYGYTF. In DNA form, the CDR3 reads TGTGCCAGCAGCTTAAGTGGCATCTATGGCTACACCTTC.

This CDR3 reads CASTMGGWDGYTF. CDR3 DNA: TGTGCCAGTACCATGGGCGGGTGGGATGGCTACACCTTC. This chain connects TRBV19 to TRBJ1-2, with D unresolved. CDR3 length: 13 residues. V dropped 7 bases and J dropped 6 bases, with 15 bases sitting between them. CDR1 is LNHDA and CDR2 is SQIVND in the germline V gene (reference sequence).